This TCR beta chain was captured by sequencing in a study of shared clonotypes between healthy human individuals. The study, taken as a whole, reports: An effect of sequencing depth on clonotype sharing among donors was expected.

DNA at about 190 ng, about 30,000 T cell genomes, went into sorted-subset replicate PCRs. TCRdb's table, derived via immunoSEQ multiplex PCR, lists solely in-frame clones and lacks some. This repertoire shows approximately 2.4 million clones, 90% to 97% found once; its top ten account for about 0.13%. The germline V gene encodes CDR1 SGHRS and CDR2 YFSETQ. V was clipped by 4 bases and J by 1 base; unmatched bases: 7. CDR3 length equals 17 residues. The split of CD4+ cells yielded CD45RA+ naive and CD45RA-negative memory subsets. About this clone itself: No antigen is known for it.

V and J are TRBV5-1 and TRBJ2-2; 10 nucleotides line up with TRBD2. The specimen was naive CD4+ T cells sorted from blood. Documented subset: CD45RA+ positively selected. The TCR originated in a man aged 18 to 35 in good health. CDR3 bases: TGCGCCAGCAGCGTAAGACCTAGCGGGGGGAACACCGGGGAGCTGTTTTTT. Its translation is CASSVRPSGGNTGELFF.